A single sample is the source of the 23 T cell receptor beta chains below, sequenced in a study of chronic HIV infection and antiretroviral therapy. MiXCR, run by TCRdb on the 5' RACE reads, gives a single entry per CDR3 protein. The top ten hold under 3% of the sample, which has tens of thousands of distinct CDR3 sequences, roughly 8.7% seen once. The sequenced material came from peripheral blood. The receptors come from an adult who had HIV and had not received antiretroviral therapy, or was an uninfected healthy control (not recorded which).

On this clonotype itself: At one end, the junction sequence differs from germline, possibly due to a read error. The CDR3 protein is CASSPLLGSYNEQSF. CDR3 sequence (DNA): TGTGCCAGCAGCCCACTACTAGGGTCCTACAATGAGCAGTCCTTC. The chain is built from TRBV7-6 and TRBJ2-1; possibly TRBD2 for D (5 bases). Germline loops: CDR1 SGHVS, CDR2 FNYEAQ. This CDR3 spans 15 amino acids.

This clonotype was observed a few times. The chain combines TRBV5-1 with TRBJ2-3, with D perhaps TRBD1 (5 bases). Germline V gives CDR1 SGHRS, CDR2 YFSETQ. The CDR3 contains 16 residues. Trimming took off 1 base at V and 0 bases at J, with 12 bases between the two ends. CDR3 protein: CASSLRGVLSTDTQYF. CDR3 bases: TGCGCCAGCAGCTTGAGGGGCGTCCTTAGCACAGATACGCAGTATTTT.

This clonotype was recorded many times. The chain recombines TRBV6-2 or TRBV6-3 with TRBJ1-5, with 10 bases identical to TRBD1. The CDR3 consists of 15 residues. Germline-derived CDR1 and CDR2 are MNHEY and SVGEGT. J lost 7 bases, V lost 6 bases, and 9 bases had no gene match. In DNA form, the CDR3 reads TGTGCCAGCAGGCCCGGGACAGGGGAAGGGCAGCCCCAGCATTTT. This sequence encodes CASRPGTGEGQPQHF.

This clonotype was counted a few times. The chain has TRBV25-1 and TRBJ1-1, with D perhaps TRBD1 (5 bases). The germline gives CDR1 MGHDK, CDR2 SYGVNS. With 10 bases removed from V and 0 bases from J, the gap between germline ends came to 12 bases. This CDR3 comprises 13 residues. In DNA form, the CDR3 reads TGTGCCACTACCCCAGGGATGAACACTGAAGCTTTCTTT. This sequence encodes CATTPGMNTEAFF.

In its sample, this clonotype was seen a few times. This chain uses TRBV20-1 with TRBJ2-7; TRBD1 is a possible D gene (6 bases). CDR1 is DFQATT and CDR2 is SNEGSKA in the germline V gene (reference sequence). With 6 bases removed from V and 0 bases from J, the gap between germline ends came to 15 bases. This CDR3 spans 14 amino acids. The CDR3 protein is CSARGTESSYEQYF. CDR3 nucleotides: TGCAGTGCAAGGGGGACCGAAAGCTCCTACGAGCAGTACTTC.

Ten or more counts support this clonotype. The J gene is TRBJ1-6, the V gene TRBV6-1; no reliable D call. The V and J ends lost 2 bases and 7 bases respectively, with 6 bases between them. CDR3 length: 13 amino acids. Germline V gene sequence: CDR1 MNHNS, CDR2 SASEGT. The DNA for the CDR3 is TGTGCCAGCAGTGAAAAAGAAAATTCACCCCTCCACTTT. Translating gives CASSEKENSPLHF.

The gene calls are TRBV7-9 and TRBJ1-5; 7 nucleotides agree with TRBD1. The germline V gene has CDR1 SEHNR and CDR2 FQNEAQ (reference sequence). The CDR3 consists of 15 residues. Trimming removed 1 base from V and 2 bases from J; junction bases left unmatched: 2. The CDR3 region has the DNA TGTGCCAGCAGCTTAGGAGGGGGCGGCAATCAGCCCCAGCATTTT. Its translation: CASSLGGGGNQPQHF.

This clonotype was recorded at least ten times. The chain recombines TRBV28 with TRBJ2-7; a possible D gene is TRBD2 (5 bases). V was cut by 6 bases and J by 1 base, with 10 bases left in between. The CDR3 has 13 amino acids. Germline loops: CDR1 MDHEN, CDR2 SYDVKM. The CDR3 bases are TGTGCCAGCAGCATCGGGGTGTCCTACGAGCAGTACTTC. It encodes CASSIGVSYEQYF. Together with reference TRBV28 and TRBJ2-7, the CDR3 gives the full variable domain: DVKVTQSSRYLVKRTGEKVFLECVQDMDHENMFWYRQDPGLGLRLIYFSYDVKMKEKGDIPEGYSVSREKKERFSLILESASTNQTSMYLCASSIGVSYEQYFGPGTRLTVT.

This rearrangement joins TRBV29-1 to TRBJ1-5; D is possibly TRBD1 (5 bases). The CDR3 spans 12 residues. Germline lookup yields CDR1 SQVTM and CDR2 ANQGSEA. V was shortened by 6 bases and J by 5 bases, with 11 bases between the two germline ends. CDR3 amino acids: CSVAGTDQPQHF. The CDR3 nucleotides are TGCAGCGTGGCGGGGACGGATCAGCCCCAGCATTTT.

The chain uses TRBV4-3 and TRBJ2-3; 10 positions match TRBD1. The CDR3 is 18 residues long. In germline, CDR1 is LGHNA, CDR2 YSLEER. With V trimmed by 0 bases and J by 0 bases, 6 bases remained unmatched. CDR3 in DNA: TGCGCCAGCAGCCAAGAACCGGGACAGGGGTCCAGCACAGATACGCAGTATTTT. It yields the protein CASSQEPGQGSSTDTQYF.

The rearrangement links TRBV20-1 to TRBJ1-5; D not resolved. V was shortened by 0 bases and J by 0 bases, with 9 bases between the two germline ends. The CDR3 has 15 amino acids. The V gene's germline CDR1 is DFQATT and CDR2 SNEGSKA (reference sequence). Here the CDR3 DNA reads TGCAGTGCTAGAGAGGGTCGTTATAGCAATCAGCCCCAGCATTTT. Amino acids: CSAREGRYSNQPQHF.

The CDR3 nucleotides are TGTGCCAGCAGCCAAGGGGCTAGCGGGAGGTATGGATACGAGCAGTACTTC. This translates into CASSQGASGRYGYEQYF. The V gene is TRBV3-1, the J gene TRBJ2-7; 11 nucleotides align to TRBD2. The junction had 9 bases not matched to a gene; V was cut back by 1 base and J by 4 bases. Germline values: CDR1 LGHDT, CDR2 YNNKEL (reference sequence). This CDR3 has 17 residues.

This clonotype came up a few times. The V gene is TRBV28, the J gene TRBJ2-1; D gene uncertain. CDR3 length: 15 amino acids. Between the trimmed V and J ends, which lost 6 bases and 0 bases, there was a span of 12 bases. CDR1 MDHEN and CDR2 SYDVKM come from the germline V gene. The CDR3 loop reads CASSPPRSSYNEQFF. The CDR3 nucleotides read TGTGCCAGCAGCCCCCCTAGGAGCTCCTACAATGAGCAGTTCTTC.

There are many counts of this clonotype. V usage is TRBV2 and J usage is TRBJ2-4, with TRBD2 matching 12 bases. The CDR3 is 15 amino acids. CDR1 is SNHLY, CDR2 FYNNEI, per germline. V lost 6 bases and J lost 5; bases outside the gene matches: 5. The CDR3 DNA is TGTGCCAGCAGATCAAGACTAGCGGGAGAAAACATTCAGTACTTC. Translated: CASRSRLAGENIQYF. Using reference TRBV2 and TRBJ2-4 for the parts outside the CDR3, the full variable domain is EPEVTQTPSHQVTQMGQEVILRCVPISNHLYFYWYRQILGQKVEFLVSFYNNEISEKSEIFDDQFSVERPDGSNFTLKIRSTKLEDSAMYFCASRSRLAGENIQYFGAGTRLSVL.

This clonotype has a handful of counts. CDR3 in DNA: TGCGCCAGCAGCCCCGTGGGACAGGGAATTCACAATGAGCAGTTCTTC. Translation gives CASSPVGQGIHNEQFF. J is TRBJ2-1 and V is TRBV5-1; 9 bases are a match to TRBD1. Germline CDR1 reads SGHRS; CDR2 reads YFSETQ. V shed 4 bases and J 5 bases; nucleotides not matched to a gene: 10. This CDR3 comprises 16 residues.

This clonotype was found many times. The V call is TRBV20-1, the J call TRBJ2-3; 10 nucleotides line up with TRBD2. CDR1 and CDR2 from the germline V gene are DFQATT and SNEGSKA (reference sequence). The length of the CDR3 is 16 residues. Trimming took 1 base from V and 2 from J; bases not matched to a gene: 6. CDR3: CSARALAGAITDTQYF. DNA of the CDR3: TGCAGTGCTAGAGCGCTAGCGGGGGCCATCACAGATACGCAGTATTTT.

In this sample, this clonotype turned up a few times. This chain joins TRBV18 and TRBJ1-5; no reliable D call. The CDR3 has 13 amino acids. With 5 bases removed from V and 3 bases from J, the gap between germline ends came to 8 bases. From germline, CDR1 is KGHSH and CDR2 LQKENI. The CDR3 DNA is TGTGCCAGCTCATCGGAGTCCAATCAGCCCCAGCATTTT. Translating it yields CASSSESNQPQHF.

The CDR3 here is CSVGTSNTGELFF. CDR3 DNA: TGCAGCGTGGGGACGTCGAACACCGGGGAGCTGTTTTTT. This rearrangement joins TRBV29-1 to TRBJ2-2, with D tentatively TRBD1 or TRBD2 (5 bases each). The CDR3 totals 13 residues. CDR1 is SQVTM and CDR2 is ANQGSEA in the germline V gene. The V gene lost 6 bases and the J gene lost 0 bases, with 8 bases spanning the gap.

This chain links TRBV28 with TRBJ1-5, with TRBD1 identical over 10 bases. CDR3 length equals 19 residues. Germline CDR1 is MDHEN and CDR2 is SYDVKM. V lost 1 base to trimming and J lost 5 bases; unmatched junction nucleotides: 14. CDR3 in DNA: TGTGCCAGCAGTTTATCCTTTCCCCCACCGGGACAGGGGCATCAGCCCCAGCATTTT. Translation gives CASSLSFPPPGQGHQPQHF.

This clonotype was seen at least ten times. This CDR3 reads CSANVPGNTEAFF. CDR3 nucleotides: TGCAGTGCTAATGTCCCAGGGAACACTGAAGCTTTCTTT. V usage is TRBV20-1 and J usage is TRBJ1-1, with D uncertain. CDR1 and CDR2 (germline): DFQATT, SNEGSKA (reference sequence). The CDR3 runs to 13 residues. V lost 4 bases, J lost 1 base, and 10 bases lay in between.

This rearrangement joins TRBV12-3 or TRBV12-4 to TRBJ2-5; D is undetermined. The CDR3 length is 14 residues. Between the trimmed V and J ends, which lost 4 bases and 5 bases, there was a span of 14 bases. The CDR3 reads CASSSGLLGETQYF. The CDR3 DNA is TGTGCCAGCAGTTCTGGCCTCCTGGGGGAGACCCAGTACTTC.

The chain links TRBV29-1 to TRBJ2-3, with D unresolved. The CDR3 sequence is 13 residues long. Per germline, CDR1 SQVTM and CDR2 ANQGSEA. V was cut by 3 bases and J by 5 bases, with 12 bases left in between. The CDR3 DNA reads TGCAGCGTTGACGGTCAAGGGATAGATACGCAGTATTTT. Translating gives CSVDGQGIDTQYF.

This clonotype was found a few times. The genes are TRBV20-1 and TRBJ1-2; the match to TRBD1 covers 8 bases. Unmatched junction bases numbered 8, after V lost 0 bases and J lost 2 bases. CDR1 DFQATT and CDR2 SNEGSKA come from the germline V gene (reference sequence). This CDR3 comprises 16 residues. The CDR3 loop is CSARDARQGKNYGYTF. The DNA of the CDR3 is TGCAGTGCTAGAGATGCTAGACAGGGGAAAAACTATGGCTACACCTTC.